This T cell receptor beta chain appears in the sequencing data of a study of blood T cell repertoires in COVID-19. Study-level information: The samples span acute and convalescent COVID-19 from the United States, Italy and Spain. Sample material is recorded as cDNA or gDNA derived from T cells, B-cell-depleted T cells, or PBMCs.

Clones were sequenced by immunoSEQ multiplex PCR, and TCRdb holds only the in-frame ones, with some missing. The sample lists over 65,000 clones, 80% occurring once. Germline loops: CDR1 MNHEY, CDR2 SMNVEV (reference sequence). The V end lost 3 bases, the J end lost 4 bases, and 4 bases lay between the germline ends. The CDR3 length is 13 residues. This clone was recorded once. This clonotype originated in a woman aged 40 to 50 with active or convalescent COVID-19. The chain joins TRBV27 to TRBJ2-6, with D unclear. Sequenced: peripheral blood. This CDR3 reads CASSFSGANVLTF. CDR3 coding DNA: TGTGCCAGCAGTTTTTCGGGGGCCAACGTCCTGACTTTC.